This is a list of T cell receptor beta chains from one sample in a study of blood T cell repertoires in COVID-19. The repertoire was sequenced with immunoSEQ multiplex PCR; TCRdb's copy has only in-frame clones and lacks some. This sample yields about 200,000 clones, of which about 90% are seen a single time; 6.5% to 9% belongs to the top ten. The specimen sequenced was PBMCs or T cells enriched from blood (not recorded which). Every receptor here comes from a woman between 18 and 29 years old who had recovered from COVID-19. CDR3s include the opening cysteine and the closing phenylalanine or tryptophan. The D gene is left open where the match is weak. Where a row states a size, it is once, few, many or the class of an expanded clone; other rows omit it.

V gene	D gene	J gene	clone size	CDR3 DNA	CDR3 protein
TRBV13	NA	TRBJ2-3	NA	TGTGCCAGCAGCGCCGGTCGGGGATCTGATACGCAGTATTTT	CASSAGRGSDTQYF
TRBV24-1	TRBD2	TRBJ2-1	NA	TGTGCCACCAGTGATTTGGGAAGCGGGGACTCCTACAATGAGCAGTTCTTC	CATSDLGSGDSYNEQFF
TRBV28	TRBD1	TRBJ1-2	NA	TGTGCCAGCAGAACAGGGGCGTCCCGCGGCTACACCTTC	CASRTGASRGYTF
TRBV5-1	NA	TRBJ2-2	NA	TGCGCCAGCAGCTTAGGCAGGGGTAGCACCGGGGAGCTGTTTTTT	CASSLGRGSTGELFF
TRBV7-9	TRBD2	TRBJ2-3	NA	TGTGCCAGCAGCGACCTAGCGGGGGGGGCGTGGGATACGCAGTATTTT	CASSDLAGGAWDTQYF
TRBV11-2	TRBD1	TRBJ1-6	NA	TGTGCCAGCAGCTCGGGACAGGGCCATGGTTCACCCCTCCACTTT	CASSSGQGHGSPLHF
TRBV4-1	NA	TRBJ1-2	once	TGCGCCAGCAGCCAGAGGGCCATTTCAGCTAACTATGGCTACACCTTC	CASSQRAISANYGYTF
TRBV20-1	NA	TRBJ2-7	NA	TGCAGTGCTACAACAGGTGGCGAGCAGTACTTC	CSATTGGEQYF
TRBV6-1	NA	TRBJ1-2	NA	TGTGCCAGCAGTGAAGAGGGGAACGGTGCTAACTATGGCTACACCTTC	CASSEEGNGANYGYTF
TRBV6-5	NA	TRBJ1-1	NA	TGTGCCAGCAGTTACGGGCAGGGGGAAGCTTTCTTT	CASSYGQGEAFF
TRBV5-1	TRBD1	TRBJ2-1	NA	TGCGCCAGCAGCTCCCGACAGGGGCTAACTACCGGTGAGCAGTTCTTC	CASSSRQGLTTGEQFF
TRBV30	TRBD1	TRBJ1-6	NA	TGTGCCTGGAGTGCCGGGACAGGGGTTTCACCCCTCCACTTT	CAWSAGTGVSPLHF
TRBV7-9	NA	TRBJ1-5	NA	TGTGCCAGCAGCGTCGGACAGTCGAGTAGCAATCAGCCCCAGCATTTT	CASSVGQSSSNQPQHF
TRBV27	NA	TRBJ1-3	NA	TGTGCCAGCAGTTTAGGCAGGAATGGAAACACCATATATTTT	CASSLGRNGNTIYF
TRBV5-1	NA	TRBJ1-1	NA	TGCGCCAGCAGCGACGGGGGGTTGAACACTGAAGCTTTCTTT	CASSDGGLNTEAFF
TRBV19	NA	TRBJ2-7	NA	TGTGCCAGTACTGGTCGCGAGAGACAGACTTGCTACGAGCAGTACTTC	CASTGRERQTCYEQYF
TRBV5-1	TRBD2	TRBJ2-2	NA	TGCGCCAGCGGGTATTTTAGCGGGGCCACCGGGGAGCTGTTTTTT	CASGYFSGATGELFF
TRBV28	TRBD1	TRBJ1-2	NA	TGTGCCAGCAGACCACCCGGACAGGGTTTTTATGGCTACACCTTC	CASRPPGQGFYGYTF
TRBV6-1	TRBD2	TRBJ2-7	NA	TGTGCCAGCAGTGAATCTGTTTGGGGGGGTACGAGGGCCTACGAGCAGTACTTC	CASSESVWGGTRAYEQYF
TRBV28	TRBD1	TRBJ1-5	NA	TGTGCCAGCGCTTGGGGGACAGGGCAAGTTTATAGCAATCAGCCCCAGCATTTT	CASAWGTGQVYSNQPQHF
TRBV18	NA	TRBJ1-2	NA	TGTGCCAGCTCACCGACAGGCCCCGCGGGGGAAGGCTACACCTTC	CASSPTGPAGEGYTF
TRBV19	TRBD1	TRBJ1-2	NA	TGTGCCACCAATCCGGGACAGGTCTATGGCTACACCTTC	CATNPGQVYGYTF
TRBV6-1	TRBD1	TRBJ1-2	NA	TGTGCCAGCAGTGAATATCCGGACAGGTTGGACTACACCTTC	CASSEYPDRLDYTF
TRBV7-9	TRBD1	TRBJ2-7	NA	TGTGCCAGCAGCATACAGGGGGTAGGCTACGAGCAGTACTTC	CASSIQGVGYEQYF
TRBV28	NA	TRBJ1-1	NA	TGTGCCAGCAGTCCGGAGGGGAGCAGAAACACTGAAGCTTTCTTT	CASSPEGSRNTEAFF
TRBV2	NA	TRBJ1-1	NA	TGTGCCAGCAACTCCCGGGACGGGGAGGACACTGAAGCTTTCTTT	CASNSRDGEDTEAFF
TRBV27	NA	TRBJ1-1	NA	TGTGCCAGCAGTCCTCAGGGGTGGCCTGAAGCTTTCTTT	CASSPQGWPEAFF
TRBV29-1	NA	TRBJ2-1	NA	TGCAGCGTTCCCGGGACAATAAACAATGAGCAGTTCTTC	CSVPGTINNEQFF
TRBV3-1/TRBV3-2	TRBD1	TRBJ2-1	NA	TGTGCCAGCAGCCAAGATGGGACAGGGGAACGCAATGAGCAGTTCTTC	CASSQDGTGERNEQFF
TRBV5-1	TRBD1	TRBJ1-1	NA	TGCGCCAGCAGCTCGGGACAGGGGAGGACTGAAGCTTTCTTT	CASSSGQGRTEAFF
TRBV4-1	TRBD1	TRBJ1-1	NA	TGCGCCAGCAGCCAAGCCCGACGAGGGCACAGGGGAGAGAGTCACACTGAAGCTTTCTTT	CASSQARRGHRGESHTEAFF
TRBV5-1	NA	TRBJ2-3	NA	TGCGCCAGCAGCTTAGGGGGTGGCACAGATACGCAGTATTTT	CASSLGGGTDTQYF
TRBV5-1	TRBD2	TRBJ2-4	NA	TGCGCCAGCAGCCCGATGCGGGGGAGGGACATTCAGTACTTC	CASSPMRGRDIQYF
TRBV19	NA	TRBJ1-2	NA	TGTGCCAGTAGTATCTACAGGGCAGATGGCTACACCTTC	CASSIYRADGYTF
TRBV12-3/TRBV12-4	NA	TRBJ2-1	NA	TGTGCCAGTTCGGGCTACAATGAGCAGTTCTTC	CASSGYNEQFF
TRBV28	TRBD1	TRBJ1-5	NA	TGTGCCAGCCTACGATCCGGGACAGGCAGAAATCAGCCCCAGCATTTT	CASLRSGTGRNQPQHF
TRBV28	TRBD2	TRBJ2-2	NA	TGTGCCAGCAGGCTAGCGGGGGGGCACGGGGAGCTGTTTTTT	CASRLAGGHGELFF
TRBV29-1	TRBD1	TRBJ2-7	NA	TGCAGCGTTGGAGGGGGCCTTCGCTACGAGCAGTACTTC	CSVGGGLRYEQYF
TRBV7-9	NA	TRBJ1-2	NA	TGTGCCAGCAGCTTGGCAGTACAGGCGGATGGCTACACCTTC	CASSLAVQADGYTF
TRBV30	NA	TRBJ2-7	NA	TGTGCCTGGGGGCGGACAGAAGCGGGGGAGCAGTACTTC	CAWGRTEAGEQYF
TRBV7-9	TRBD1	TRBJ2-7	NA	TGTGCCAGCAGCTTAACAGGGGGCTCCTACGAGCAGTACTTC	CASSLTGGSYEQYF
TRBV7-9	NA	TRBJ1-1	NA	TGTGCCGGAACAACAGGGCCAACTGAAGCTTTCTTT	CAGTTGPTEAFF
TRBV30	NA	TRBJ1-3	NA	TGTGCCTGGAGTGGTCTCTCTGGAAACACCATATATTTT	CAWSGLSGNTIYF
TRBV9	NA	TRBJ1-4	NA	TGTGCCAGCACCAACCCCCGGGCAGGAGGGGATGAAAAACTGTTTTTT	CASTNPRAGGDEKLFF
TRBV19	TRBD2	TRBJ2-2	NA	TGTGCCAGTATTAGGATGGCTAGCGGGTCCGGGGAGCTGTTTTTT	CASIRMASGSGELFF
TRBV29-1	NA	TRBJ1-1	NA	TGCAGCGTTTGGGGGCCTGAAGCTTTCTTT	CSVWGPEAFF
TRBV6-5	TRBD1	TRBJ1-2	NA	TGTGCCAGCAGTATGAACCAGGGGGCCGGCTATGGCTACACCTTC	CASSMNQGAGYGYTF
TRBV11-2	TRBD1	TRBJ2-5	NA	TGTGCCAGCACCCCGACCCACCGGGACAGGGTTTTCCAAGAGACCCAGTACTTC	CASTPTHRDRVFQETQYF
TRBV25-1	NA	TRBJ1-6	once	TGTGCCAGCAGTGAGGTCCGGAATTCACCCCTCCACTTT	CASSEVRNSPLHF
TRBV5-4	NA	TRBJ1-1	NA	TGTGCCAGCAGCTGGCAGAACACTGAAGCTTTCTTT	CASSWQNTEAFF
TRBV7-9	NA	TRBJ1-1	few	TGTGCCAGCAGCTTAGCAGGGGAAGCTGAAGCTTTCTTT	CASSLAGEAEAFF
TRBV18	NA	TRBJ1-2	NA	TGTGCCAGCTCACCTACAACAGGGTTAGGGCTGCCCAGCTACACCTTC	CASSPTTGLGLPSYTF
TRBV29-1	TRBD1	TRBJ1-6	NA	TGCAGCGTTCAGACAGGGGATATGTCACCCCTCCACTTT	CSVQTGDMSPLHF